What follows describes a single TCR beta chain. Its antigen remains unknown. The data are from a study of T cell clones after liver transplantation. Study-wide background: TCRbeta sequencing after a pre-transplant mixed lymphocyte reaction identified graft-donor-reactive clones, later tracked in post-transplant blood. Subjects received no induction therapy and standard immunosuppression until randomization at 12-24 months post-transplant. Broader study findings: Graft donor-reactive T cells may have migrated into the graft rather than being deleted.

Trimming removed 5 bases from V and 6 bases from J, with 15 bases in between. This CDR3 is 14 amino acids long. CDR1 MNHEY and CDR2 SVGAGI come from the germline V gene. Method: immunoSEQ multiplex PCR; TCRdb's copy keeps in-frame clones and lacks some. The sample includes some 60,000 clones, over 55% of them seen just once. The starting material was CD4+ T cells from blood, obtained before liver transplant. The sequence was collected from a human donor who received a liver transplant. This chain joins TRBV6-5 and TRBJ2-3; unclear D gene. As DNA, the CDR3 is TGTGCCAGCAGTCTCTCCTCCCGGTGGGATACGCAGTATTTT. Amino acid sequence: CASSLSSRWDTQYF.